This is a list of T cell receptor beta chains from one sample in a study of control samples from healthy donors and cancer patients. Some clones are missing from TCRdb's copy, which holds only in-frame ones; the method was immunoSEQ multiplex PCR. This table has roughly 450,000 clones, over 75% appearing once. Source material: PBMCs. The receptors shown here come from a man aged 40-50 years with head and neck cancer. The CDR3 runs from the conserved cysteine through the conserved F or W. A D gene is named only where the DNA matches it firmly. Clone size is given for some rows only: seen once, a few or many times, or a class if the clone is expanded.

size,D,V,J,DNA,CDR3
NA,NA,TRBV11-2,TRBJ2-1,TGTGCCAGCAGCTTGAACAGCATCAATGAGCAGTTCTTC,CASSLNSINEQFF
NA,NA,TRBV6-6,TRBJ1-5,TGTGCCAGCAGTTTTTCCGTTGATCAGCCCCAGCATTTT,CASSFSVDQPQHF
NA,TRBD1,TRBV6-1,TRBJ1-2,TGTGCCAGCAGTGAAATTAGGGGGGACAGGGGTTTGATTAACTATGGCTACACCTTC,CASSEIRGDRGLINYGYTF
NA,NA,TRBV5-4,TRBJ2-1,TGTGCCAGCAGCCCAGCCGCGGGGCGTGTGGATGAGCAGTTCTTC,CASSPAAGRVDEQFF
NA,NA,TRBV7-9,TRBJ2-2,TGTGCCAGCAGCTTAATAACAGGAGGCCCCGGGGAGCTGTTTTTT,CASSLITGGPGELFF
NA,TRBD1,TRBV10-3,TRBJ2-7,TGTGCCATCAGTGGGACAGGGGAGGTGGCTTCCTACGAGCAGTACTTC,CAISGTGEVASYEQYF
NA,NA,TRBV5-1,TRBJ1-6,TGCGCCAGCAGCTTGGGAGGGACCGCTGGTTCACCCCTCCACTTT,CASSLGGTAGSPLHF
NA,NA,TRBV14,TRBJ1-2,TGTGCCAGCAGCCAAGGAGGGGGGGAGGCCAACTATGGCTACACCTTC,CASSQGGGEANYGYTF
NA,TRBD1,TRBV5-1,TRBJ2-3,TGCGCCAGCAGCTTGGAACAGGGGGACACAGATACGCAGTATTTT,CASSLEQGDTDTQYF
NA,NA,TRBV11-3,TRBJ2-5,TGTGCCAGCAGCCCCGACCAAGAGACCCAGTACTTC,CASSPDQETQYF
once,NA,TRBV6-6,TRBJ1-2,TGTGCCAGCAGTTATACGGGGAACTATGGCTACACCTTC,CASSYTGNYGYTF
NA,NA,TRBV7-9,TRBJ2-3,TGTGCCAGCCTTCGAGGAAATGGAGATACGCAGTATTTT,CASLRGNGDTQYF
NA,NA,TRBV21-1,TRBJ1-2,TGTGCCAGCAGCATACGGACAGGGGGCAGCTATGGCTACACCTTC,CASSIRTGGSYGYTF
NA,NA,TRBV5-1,TRBJ1-1,TGCGCCAGCAGCTTGGAACGCGGCGGGAACACTGAAGCTTTCTTT,CASSLERGGNTEAFF
NA,NA,TRBV6-6,TRBJ1-5,TGTGCCAGCAGTTCCGAACAGAGTTATAGCAATCAGCCCCAGCATTTT,CASSSEQSYSNQPQHF
NA,NA,TRBV7-3,TRBJ1-5,TGTGCCAGCAGCTTATTCGGGCCACTCGAAGGCGGACAGCCCCAGCATTTT,CASSLFGPLEGGQPQHF